This T cell receptor (beta chain) was captured in a study of neurological immune-mediated disorders. The V end lost 3 bases, the J end lost 2 bases, and 11 bases lay between the germline ends. CDR3 length: 15 amino acids. Germline CDR1 reads MGHDK; CDR2 reads SYGVNS. TCRdb redid the calling of the 5' RACE reads with MiXCR, one entry per CDR3 protein. The repertoire has tens of thousands of distinct CDR3 sequences, about 9.7% of them found once; the top ten carry 1.5% to 2%. This clonotype was observed at least ten times. The clonotype was recovered from a man between 45 and 60 years old in good health. The V and J genes are TRBV25-1 and TRBJ1-3; no clear D. What was sequenced was PBMCs. The CDR3 protein is CASSDFGSAGNTIYF. CDR3 sequence (DNA): TGTGCCAGCAGTGATTTTGGTTCGGCTGGAAACACCATATATTTT.